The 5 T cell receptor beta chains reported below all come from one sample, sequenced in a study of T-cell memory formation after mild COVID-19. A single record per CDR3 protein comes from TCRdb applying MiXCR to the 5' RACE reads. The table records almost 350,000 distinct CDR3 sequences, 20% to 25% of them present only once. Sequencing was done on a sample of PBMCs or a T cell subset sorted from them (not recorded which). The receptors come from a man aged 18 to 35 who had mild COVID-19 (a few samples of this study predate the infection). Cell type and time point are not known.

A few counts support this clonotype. The CDR3: CASSQGRGGYEQYF. The CDR3 bases are TGTGCCAGCAGCCAAGGCAGGGGTGGCTACGAGCAGTACTTC. The V gene is TRBV14, the J gene TRBJ2-7; TRBD1 is a possible D gene (6 bases). There are 14 residues in the CDR3. The germline gives CDR1 SGHDN, CDR2 FVKESK. Trimming cost V 1 base and J 3 bases, with 10 bases left between them.

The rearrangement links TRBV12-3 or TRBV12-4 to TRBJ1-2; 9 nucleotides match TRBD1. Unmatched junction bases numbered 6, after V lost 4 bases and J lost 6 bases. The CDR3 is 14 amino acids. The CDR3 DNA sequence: TGTGCCAGCAGTTCGGGACAGGGAGGAGATGGCTACACCTTC. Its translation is CASSSGQGGDGYTF.

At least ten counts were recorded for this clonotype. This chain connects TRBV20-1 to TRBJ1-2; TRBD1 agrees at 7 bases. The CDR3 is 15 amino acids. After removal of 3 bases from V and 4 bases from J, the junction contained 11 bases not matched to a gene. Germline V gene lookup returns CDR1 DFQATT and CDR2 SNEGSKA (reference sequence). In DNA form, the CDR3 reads TGCAGTGCTAGGAGAGGGGGCAGGGATACCTATGGCTACACCTTC. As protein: CSARRGGRDTYGYTF.

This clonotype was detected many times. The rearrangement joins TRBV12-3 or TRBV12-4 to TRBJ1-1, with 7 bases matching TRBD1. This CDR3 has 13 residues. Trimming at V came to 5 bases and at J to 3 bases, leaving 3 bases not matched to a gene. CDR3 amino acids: CASSRQGDTEAFF. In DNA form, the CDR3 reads TGTGCCAGCAGTCGTCAGGGGGACACTGAAGCTTTCTTT.

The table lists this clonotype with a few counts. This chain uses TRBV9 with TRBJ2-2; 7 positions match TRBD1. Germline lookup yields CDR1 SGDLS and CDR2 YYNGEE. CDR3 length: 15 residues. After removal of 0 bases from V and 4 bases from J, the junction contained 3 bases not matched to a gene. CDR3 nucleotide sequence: TGTGCCAGCAGCGTAGAGCCAGGGGGCACCGGGGAGCTGTTTTTT. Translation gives CASSVEPGGTGELFF.